A selection of T cell receptor beta chains follows, all from one sample in a study of regulatory T cells in long-lasting Graves disease. TCRdb processed the multiplex PCR reads anew with MiXCR; each CDR3 protein has one entry. The sample gives over 350,000 distinct CDR3 sequences, more than 20% of which show up once; less than 25% is in the top ten. Source: peripheral blood mononuclear cells (PBMCs), taken when the disease was refractory, from a patient treated with antithyroid drugs. The origin of the receptors is a female donor with Graves disease. The conserved cysteine and the conserved F or W are not part of the CDR3 here.

cdr3_length v_call cdr3_aa
13 TRBV19 ASTSSASGRYEQY
12 TRBV7-9 ASSLMENQETQY
13 TRBV19 ASSIGDGGNQPQH
10 TRBV25-1 ASSGFNSPLH
10 TRBV11-2 ASRKQGGEQY
12 TRBV9 ASSAEMYSYEQY
15 TRBV10-3 AISDTLWLGTPYEQY
13 TRBV6-1 ASRIGTGGAQTQY
13 TRBV7-2 ASSPRQGLADEQY
11 TRBV6-1 ASKGWTTEKLF
15 TRBV2 ASSGGGSSPNTGELF
14 TRBV3-1 ASSRTRLALGETQY
14 TRBV7-9 ASSLAGGPKGSPLH
14 TRBV6-2/TRBV6-3 ASSYHTDRVNQPQH
14 TRBV7-6 ASSRGDGSYNSPLH
12 TRBV2 ASRPGRDNQPQH
12 TRBV7-9 ASSETSKSYGYT
12 TRBV18 ASSPAQLNQPQH
14 TRBV7-2 ASSSLGQGGRETQY
11 TRBV13 ASSLGPGYEQY
13 TRBV7-3 ASSLYGGHTDTQY
12 TRBV6-5 ASSWTSGQETQY
12 TRBV6-5 ASSYSGGDQPQH
10 TRBV6-2/TRBV6-3 ASPDLNTEAF
10 TRBV7-9 ASSLQGEGKY
14 TRBV3-1 ASSSLGASATYEQY
14 TRBV3-1 ASSPQGAMANSPLH
12 TRBV30 AWRPGQVNTEAF
13 TRBV27 ASSETGIGSYEQY
12 TRBV3-1 ASSRGQGHYEQY
12 TRBV5-1 ASSFGSGPYEQY
13 TRBV5-1 ASSPLPGATGELF
11 TRBV6-1 ASSQGATQPQH
11 TRBV7-3 ASSPGISDTQY
12 TRBV20-1 SARDPSLNEKLF
11 TRBV6-4 ARTRTVQETQY